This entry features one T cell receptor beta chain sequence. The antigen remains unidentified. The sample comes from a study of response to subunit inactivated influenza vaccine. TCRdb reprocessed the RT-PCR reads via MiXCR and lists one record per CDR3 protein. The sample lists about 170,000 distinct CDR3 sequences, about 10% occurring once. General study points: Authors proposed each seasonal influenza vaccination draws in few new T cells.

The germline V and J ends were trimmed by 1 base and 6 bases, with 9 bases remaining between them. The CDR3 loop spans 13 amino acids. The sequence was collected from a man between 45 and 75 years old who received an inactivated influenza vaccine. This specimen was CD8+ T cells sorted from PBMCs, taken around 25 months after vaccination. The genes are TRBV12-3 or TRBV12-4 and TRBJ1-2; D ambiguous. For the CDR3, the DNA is TGTGCCAGCAGTTTAGGGTTGACTGATGGCTACACCTTC. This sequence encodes CASSLGLTDGYTF.